This TCR beta chain derives from a study of blood T cell repertoires in COVID-19. Turning to the study itself: Whether acute or convalescent, the COVID-19 samples came from the United States, Italy and Spain.

Generated by immunoSEQ multiplex PCR, the TCRdb table keeps only in-frame clones and is missing some. This sample carries fewer than 400,000 clones, more than 85% of them seen once, and the ten largest clones take 18%. Trimming left V 2 bases short and J 7 bases short, with 28 bases between. Germline CDR1 SGDLS, CDR2 YYNGEE. The CDR3 contains 19 residues. Cohorts were based on clinical histories the participants reported. The receptor's source is a woman in her twenties or thirties who had recovered from COVID-19. Sequenced sample: PBMCs or T cells enriched from blood (not recorded which). The chain links TRBV9 to TRBJ2-1; the D gene is possibly TRBD1 (7 bases). The CDR3: CASSVSLKTRAGGINEQFF. The DNA of the CDR3 is TGTGCCAGCAGCGTCAGCTTGAAGACTCGGGCAGGGGGGATTAATGAGCAGTTCTTC.